A selection of T cell receptor beta chains follows, all from one sample in a study of beta chain features in type 1 diabetes. TCRdb's table, derived via immunoSEQ multiplex PCR, lists solely in-frame clones and lacks some. Found here are about 130,000 clones, about a tenth of them singletons; the top ten hold 0.6% to 0.8%. Material: central memory CD4+ T cells from blood. The receptors come from a man aged 18 to 35 in good health. CDR3s include the opening cysteine and the closing phenylalanine or tryptophan. Each record gives: V gene, clone size, J gene, CDR3 protein. Size is stated for part of the rows, as once, few or many counts, or as a class when the clone is expanded.

v_gene: TRBV6-5
abundance: few
j_gene: TRBJ1-1
CDR3aa: CASSFLLRNTEAFF

v_gene: TRBV27
abundance: -
j_gene: TRBJ1-6
CDR3aa: CASTVTASSYNSPLHF

v_gene: TRBV5-6
abundance: few
j_gene: TRBJ2-7
CDR3aa: CASSTPGGGGHEQYF

v_gene: TRBV7-3
abundance: -
j_gene: TRBJ2-5
CDR3aa: CASSARLAEQETQYF

v_gene: TRBV19
abundance: few
j_gene: TRBJ2-7
CDR3aa: CASSIDGWSSEQYF

v_gene: TRBV9
abundance: few
j_gene: TRBJ1-1
CDR3aa: CASSPVGTGVGNTEAFF

v_gene: TRBV5-1
abundance: -
j_gene: TRBJ2-7
CDR3aa: CASSFGQDEQYF

v_gene: TRBV6-1
abundance: -
j_gene: TRBJ2-3
CDR3aa: CASSVGRTYTDTQYF

v_gene: TRBV6-5
abundance: few
j_gene: TRBJ2-1
CDR3aa: CASRRTSGGYNEQFF

v_gene: TRBV5-1
abundance: -
j_gene: TRBJ2-1
CDR3aa: CASSMTGRGGEQFF

v_gene: TRBV4-3
abundance: few
j_gene: TRBJ2-7
CDR3aa: CASSQATSGGAEQYF

v_gene: TRBV10-3
abundance: few
j_gene: TRBJ2-1
CDR3aa: CAISGSLVSEQFF

v_gene: TRBV4-2
abundance: -
j_gene: TRBJ2-1
CDR3aa: CASSQEGSGSVGWSNEQFF

v_gene: TRBV4-2
abundance: -
j_gene: TRBJ2-4
CDR3aa: CASSQASQSVKNIQYF

v_gene: TRBV7-9
abundance: few
j_gene: TRBJ2-2
CDR3aa: CASSLPFGGENGELFF

v_gene: TRBV9
abundance: -
j_gene: TRBJ2-6
CDR3aa: CASSEDRGSSGANVLTF

v_gene: TRBV5-1
abundance: -
j_gene: TRBJ1-2
CDR3aa: CASSNWDGGRYGYTF

v_gene: TRBV7-9
abundance: few
j_gene: TRBJ2-3
CDR3aa: CASSLGSVSTDTQYF

v_gene: TRBV5-4
abundance: -
j_gene: TRBJ1-2
CDR3aa: CASSSGRGTYGYTF

v_gene: TRBV6-6
abundance: few
j_gene: TRBJ2-7
CDR3aa: CASRGGLESYEQYF

v_gene: TRBV11-3
abundance: few
j_gene: TRBJ2-5
CDR3aa: CASSPRDSVQETQYF

v_gene: TRBV30
abundance: few
j_gene: TRBJ1-3
CDR3aa: CAWSITGNTIYF